Given below is one T cell receptor beta chain in context. Its antigen remains unknown. Looked up from germline, CDR1 is LGHNA and CDR2 is YNFKEQ. V lost 4 bases to trimming and J lost 8 bases, with 17 bases between them. The CDR3 totals 14 residues. The sample is drawn from a study of T-cell memory formation after mild COVID-19. General study findings and limits: Clones that got smaller from day 15 to 85 had even CD4/CD8, while clones growing later tipped toward CD4+.

TCR alpha and TCR beta cDNA libraries carrying sample barcodes and UMIs were produced by 5'RACE using constant-segment primers. One entry per CDR3 protein results from TCRdb running MiXCR on the 5' RACE reads. The sample consists of a few hundred thousand distinct CDR3 sequences, 25% to 30% of them appearing once. This TCR derives from an adult woman who had mild COVID-19 (a few samples of this study predate the infection). Cell type and time point are not known. The sequenced sample consisted of PBMCs or a T cell subset sorted from them (not recorded which). The chain has TRBV4-2 and TRBJ1-2; D possibly corresponds to TRBD1 (5 bases). CDR3 region: CASSRYGAADGYTF. In DNA form, the CDR3 reads TGTGCCAGCAGCCGGTATGGGGCAGCGGACGGCTACACCTTC.